A selection of T cell receptor beta chains follows, all from one sample in a study of regulatory T cells in long-lasting Graves disease. TCRdb itself ran the multiplex PCR reads through MiXCR, one entry per CDR3 protein. The sample has around 450,000 distinct CDR3 sequences, about a fifth seen once. Here the sequenced sample was peripheral blood mononuclear cells (PBMCs), taken when the disease was refractory, from a patient treated with antithyroid drugs. The receptors were gathered from a female donor with Graves disease. CDR3s include the opening cysteine and the closing phenylalanine or tryptophan. The order of the fields is D gene, J gene, V gene, CDR3 length, CDR3 protein. D genes are given only for firm matches.

>TRBD1|TRBJ2-7|TRBV5-1|15
CASSLGDRKTYEQYF
>TRBD1|TRBJ1-3|TRBV7-2|14
CASSSAGGGNTIYF
>NA|TRBJ1-1|TRBV7-9|15
CASSLLAHERTEAFF
>NA|TRBJ2-5|TRBV7-2|13
CATARGGQETQYF
>NA|TRBJ2-7|TRBV7-6|15
CASSSMGQPSYEQYF
>TRBD2|TRBJ2-3|TRBV7-3|15
CASSSESRAGYTQYF
>NA|TRBJ2-1|TRBV10-3|17
CAISESRPISSYNEQFF
>NA|TRBJ1-5|TRBV5-1|13
CASSLGDDQPQHF
>NA|TRBJ2-5|TRBV20-1|15
CSARTRARGRETQYF
>NA|TRBJ1-4|TRBV29-1|12
CSVEVGSAKLFF
>NA|TRBJ2-7|TRBV11-2|13
CASSLDAAYEQYF
>TRBD2|TRBJ2-7|TRBV12-3/TRBV12-4|15
CASGLAGGDRNEQYF
>TRBD2|TRBJ2-4|TRBV19|16
CASSTTSGRVENIQYF
>NA|TRBJ1-2|TRBV27|12
CASGPLAAGYTF
>TRBD1|TRBJ2-7|TRBV29-1|12
CSVGQGVYEQYF
>TRBD2|TRBJ2-5|TRBV14|15
CASSSAGGLAETQYF
>NA|TRBJ2-7|TRBV12-3/TRBV12-4|14
CASGRGYSLYEQYF
>TRBD2|TRBJ2-2|TRBV20-1|16
CSARDPGGRILGELFF
>NA|TRBJ2-2|TRBV28|13
CASRKRRGGELFF
>TRBD1|TRBJ1-5|TRBV19|15
CASSIGTVVYQPQHF
>NA|TRBJ1-4|TRBV20-1|18
CSATHPAGKFATNEKLFF
>TRBD1|TRBJ2-7|TRBV11-2|16
CASSQSTGTASYEQYF
>NA|TRBJ1-1|TRBV3-1|12
CASSHSNTEAFF